Included here is one T cell receptor (beta chain) sequence, with context. PCR primers comprised 60 Vbeta and 13 Jbeta primers. Assay used: immunoSEQ multiplex PCR; TCRdb lists only in-frame clones, some missing. The sample lists approximately 150,000 clones; roughly 63% were seen once. These data belong to a study of cytomegalovirus exposure and HLA in healthy donors. CDR3 length equals 18 residues. Germline CDR1 SGDLS, CDR2 YYNGEE. J lost 6 bases, V lost 0 bases, and 10 bases had no gene match. This receptor was identified in a woman aged 60 to 75 in good health and CMV-seropositive. The V call is TRBV9, the J call TRBJ2-1; 12 bases agree with TRBD1. Material: PBMCs. The CDR3 sequence: CASSVGPDGDRGRNEQFF. In DNA form, the CDR3 reads TGTGCCAGCAGCGTAGGGCCGGATGGGGACAGGGGGCGCAATGAGCAGTTCTTC.